The next 9 T cell receptor beta chains were all read from a single sample in a study of T cells in narcolepsy. This table comes from immunoSEQ multiplex PCR, and its TCRdb copy is limited to in-frame clones, with some not included. The sample contains about 40,000 clones, about 91% of which appear only once. The material sequenced was CD45RA- memory CD4+ T cells from PBMCs. The receptor source for this set is a human donor with narcolepsy.

V is TRBV2 and J is TRBJ2-1, with TRBD2 matching 10 bases. The CDR3 is 14 amino acids. V shed 6 bases, J shed 5 bases, and the junction held 4 bases outside the gene matches. Germline V CDR1 and CDR2: SNHLY, FYNNEI. The CDR3 loop is CASRTSGRDNEQFF. DNA of the CDR3: TGTGCCAGCAGGACTAGCGGGCGAGACAATGAGCAGTTCTTC.

V usage is TRBV6-5 and J usage is TRBJ1-2; a weak D match, TRBD1 (6 bases). The CDR3 consists of 12 residues. V was clipped by 9 bases and J by 9 bases, with 17 bases between them. Germline V gene lookup returns CDR1 MNHEY and CDR2 SVGAGI. CDR3 sequence reads: CASIGQSSRYTF. CDR3 DNA sequence: TGTGCCAGTATTGGACAGTCTTCGCGCTACACCTTC.

The chain couples TRBV28 to TRBJ2-2, with D uncertain. This CDR3 comprises 13 residues. Germline V gene lookup returns CDR1 MDHEN and CDR2 SYDVKM. V was pared by 1 base and J by 5 bases, with 5 bases between. CDR3 DNA: TGTGCCAGCAGTTTATCCGCTACCGGGGAGCTGTTTTTT. This encodes CASSLSATGELFF.

The rearrangement uses TRBV10-2 and TRBJ2-1, with D perhaps matching TRBD2 (5 bases). Germline CDR1 reads WSHSY; CDR2 reads SAAADI. Trimming took off 2 bases at V and 15 bases at J, with 17 bases between the two ends. The CDR3 contains 13 residues. In DNA form, the CDR3 reads TGCGCCAGCAGTGAGCCGTTGACTACGACCCTGTTCTTC. Residues: CASSEPLTTTLFF.

This chain uses TRBV27 with TRBJ2-1; 10 bases align to TRBD2. Looked up from germline, CDR1 is MNHEY and CDR2 is SMNVEV (reference sequence). V shed 6 bases, J shed 9 bases, and the junction held 11 bases outside the gene matches. This CDR3 comprises 15 residues. This chain's CDR3 is CASSLTSGSASEQFF. In DNA form, the CDR3 reads TGTGCCAGCAGCTTGACTAGCGGGTCCGCTAGTGAGCAGTTCTTC.

The chain joins TRBV6-1 to TRBJ2-3; no reliable D call. The CDR3 runs 16 residues. The V end was cut by 2 bases, the J end by 2 bases, with 14 bases between. Germline V lookup: CDR1 MNHNS, CDR2 SASEGT. The CDR3 sequence is CASSEKTWEHTDTQYF. For the CDR3, the DNA is TGTGCCAGCAGTGAAAAGACGTGGGAACACACAGATACGCAGTATTTT.

This chain connects TRBV5-5 to TRBJ1-3, with 10 bases identical to TRBD1. V dropped 1 base and J dropped 0; count of bases not matched to a gene: 4. The CDR3 totals 17 residues. CDR1 is SGHKS and CDR2 is YYEKEE in the germline V gene (reference sequence). This CDR3 is CASSLRDRGFSGNTIYF. The CDR3 nucleotides read TGTGCCAGCAGCTTGAGGGACAGGGGTTTCTCTGGAAACACCATATATTTT.

This clone was seen a single time. The chain carries TRBV5-4 and TRBJ2-7; possible D gene TRBD2, 6 bases. This CDR3 region has 14 residues. V shed 3 bases and J shed 5 bases, with 15 bases lying between them. CDR1 is SGHNT and CDR2 is YYREEE in the germline V gene (reference sequence). The CDR3 loop is CASSSQGGGNEQYF. The DNA of the CDR3 is TGTGCCAGCAGCTCGCAGGGAGGAGGGAACGAGCAGTACTTC.

The sample holds a few counts of this clone. The J gene is TRBJ2-5, the V gene TRBV5-5; D could derive from TRBD1 or TRBD2 (5 bases each). Germline V CDR1 and CDR2: SGHKS, YYEKEE (reference sequence). V dropped 2 bases and J dropped 9 bases, with 20 bases sitting between them. The CDR3 loop spans 15 amino acids. CDR3 protein: CASSFRQTERVPQYF. The CDR3 DNA reads TGTGCCAGCAGCTTCAGACAGACTGAGAGGGTGCCCCAGTACTTC.